The present entry profiles one T cell receptor beta chain with its context. Antigen specificity is unknown. The data were taken from a study of CD8+ T cells in alopecia areata. Study-level results: Scalp samples also yield sequences from resident alphabeta T cells of normal skin.

Extracted RNA was reverse transcribed, and the resulting cDNA served as sequencing template. The method was immunoSEQ multiplex PCR; TCRdb's version includes in-frame clones alone and lacks a portion of them. The repertoire includes approximately 3,900 clones, over 55% of them detected once, and 6.5% to 8.5% sits in the top ten. Trimming pared 7 bases from V and 5 bases from J, leaving 12 bases between. The CDR3 loop spans 13 amino acids. Germline V gene data show CDR1 as MNHNS and CDR2 as SASEGT. Sequenced: skin. This receptor was obtained from a human donor in good health. The genes are TRBV6-1 and TRBJ1-5; TRBD1 is a possible D gene (5 bases). This CDR3 reads CASKAARDQPQHF. The DNA for the CDR3 is TGTGCCAGCAAAGCTGCCAGGGATCAGCCCCAGCATTTT.